One and the same sample provided the 20 T cell receptor beta chains below, sequenced in a study of blood T cells in healthy people across ages. The use of a sample-barcoded 5' primer and a J-beta primer mix characterized a second PCR of roughly 7 to 12 cycles. TCRdb itself ran the 5' RACE reads through MiXCR, one entry per CDR3 protein. Among 1.5 million to 2 million distinct CDR3 sequences listed, around 48% were seen once. The sample was blood. All receptors come from a woman between 35 and 50 years old in good health.

This clonotype was observed a single time. The rearrangement joins TRBV20-1 to TRBJ1-5; possible D gene TRBD1, 5 bases. V gave up 4 bases and J gave up 7 bases, with 11 bases separating them. This CDR3 region has 12 residues. Germline CDR1 and CDR2: DFQATT and SNEGSKA (reference sequence). CDR3 coding DNA: TGCAGTGCTATAGAGGGGATCCAGCCCCAGCATTTT. It yields the protein CSAIEGIQPQHF.

This chain links TRBV15 with TRBJ2-3, with D hard to call. The CDR3 contains 14 residues. Germline V gene sequence: CDR1 LNHNV, CDR2 YYDKDF (reference sequence). Trimming cost V 0 bases and J 4 bases, with 8 bases left between them. The CDR3 loop is CATSRDHGADTQYF. The CDR3 bases are TGTGCCACCAGCAGAGATCATGGCGCAGATACGCAGTATTTT.

The chain is built from TRBV7-2 and TRBJ2-7, with TRBD1 as a possible D gene (6 bases). CDR3 size: 14 residues. The germline V gene has CDR1 SGHTA and CDR2 FQGNSA. Trimming took 5 bases from V and 3 from J, leaving 14 bases between them. The chain's CDR3 is CASSAETGNYEQYF. CDR3 coding DNA: TGTGCCAGCAGCGCCGAGACAGGTAACTACGAGCAGTACTTC.

This clonotype was detected ten times or more. The V and J genes are TRBV12-3 or TRBV12-4 and TRBJ2-5; possibly TRBD1 for D (6 bases). The CDR3 extends over 13 amino acids. V was pared by 4 bases and J by 5 bases, with 11 bases between. CDR3 sequence reads: CASSYRVRETQYF. The CDR3 DNA follows: TGTGCCAGCAGTTACAGGGTGAGGGAGACCCAGTACTTC.

The rearrangement joins TRBV7-2 to TRBJ2-5; 11 bases fit TRBD2. Germline CDR1 is SGHTA and CDR2 is FQGNSA. Trimming at V came to 0 bases and at J to 4 bases, leaving 4 bases not matched to a gene. This CDR3 spans 16 amino acids. The CDR3 here is CASSLAGLAVRETQYF. The CDR3 DNA reads TGTGCCAGCAGCTTAGCGGGACTAGCGGTAAGAGAGACCCAGTACTTC.

J is TRBJ1-4 and V is TRBV20-1; D gene unclear. CDR3 size: 15 residues. V was clipped by 3 bases and J by 3 bases, with 14 bases between them. CDR1 and CDR2 (germline): DFQATT, SNEGSKA (reference sequence). The CDR3 DNA is TGCAGTGCTAGGCTAAGCTTGGTCTCTAATGAAAAACTGTTTTTT. It specifies CSARLSLVSNEKLFF.

V usage is TRBV28 and J usage is TRBJ1-2, with 8 positions matching TRBD1. The ends lost 6 bases at V and 5 bases at J; junction bases unmatched: 11. The CDR3 is made up of 15 amino acids. The germline CDR1 and CDR2 sequences are MDHEN and SYDVKM. In nucleotides, the CDR3 is TGTGCCAGCAGCCCCAGAGGACAGGGACGGTATGGCTACACCTTC. Translation gives CASSPRGQGRYGYTF.

This clonotype appeared a few times. The chain links TRBV7-2 to TRBJ1-6, with 8 bases fitting TRBD1. The germline V gene has CDR1 SGHTA and CDR2 FQGNSA. V lost 1 base and J lost 8; bases outside the gene matches: 1. The CDR3 loop spans 14 amino acids. CDR3: CASSLEQGDSPLHF. CDR3 nucleotide sequence: TGTGCCAGCAGCTTAGAACAGGGGGATTCACCCCTCCACTTT.

This clonotype was detected a few times. The rearrangement uses TRBV20-1 and TRBJ2-5; no firm D call. V was clipped by 6 bases and J by 0 bases, with 14 bases between them. The CDR3 runs to 14 residues. Germline loops: CDR1 DFQATT, CDR2 SNEGSKA (reference sequence). The chain's CDR3 is CSALNVGHQETQYF. DNA for the CDR3: TGCAGTGCCCTGAACGTGGGCCACCAAGAGACCCAGTACTTC.

This rearrangement joins TRBV27 to TRBJ2-1; TRBD2 agrees at 8 bases. The germline V gene has CDR1 MNHEY and CDR2 SMNVEV (reference sequence). Germline trimming cut 7 bases from V and 4 bases from J; bases unmatched to any gene: 9. The CDR3 runs to 15 residues. CDR3 in amino acids: CASTWLAGGYNEQFF. The CDR3 region has the DNA TGTGCCAGCACGTGGCTAGCGGGTGGTTACAATGAGCAGTTCTTC.

This chain links TRBV9 with TRBJ1-4; D ambiguous. The V gene's germline CDR1 is SGDLS and CDR2 YYNGEE. The CDR3 is 14 amino acids. V lost 3 bases and J lost 5, with 11 bases in between. CDR3 coding DNA: TGTGCCAGCAGCGAGGGCGGGAAGAATGAAAAACTGTTTTTT. As protein: CASSEGGKNEKLFF.

This clonotype was recorded at least ten times. This sequence joins TRBV6-5 and TRBJ2-2; TRBD1 matches 7 bases. This CDR3 comprises 14 residues. V gave up 6 bases and J gave up 1 base; unmatched junction bases: 2. Germline CDR1 reads MNHEY; CDR2 reads SVGAGI. CDR3 nucleotide sequence: TGTGCCAGCAGACAGGGGCTGAACACCGGGGAGCTGTTTTTT. Encoded protein: CASRQGLNTGELFF.

This clonotype was detected only a few times. The rearrangement uses TRBV7-9 and TRBJ2-3; D call uncertain. The V end lost 3 bases, the J end lost 4 bases, and 5 bases lay between the germline ends. Per the germline V gene, CDR1 is SEHNR and CDR2 is FQNEAQ (reference sequence). This CDR3 is built from 12 residues. CDR3 in amino acids: CASSFIPDTQYF. As DNA, the CDR3 is TGTGCCAGCAGCTTCATCCCAGATACGCAGTATTTT.

The V and J genes are TRBV5-6 and TRBJ2-5, with D possibly matching TRBD2 (6 bases). This CDR3 region has 15 residues. V lost 0 bases, J lost 11 bases, and 20 bases lay in between. The germline CDR1 and CDR2 sequences are SGHDT and YYEEEE. The CDR3 is CASSLVRDLYNEQYF. CDR3 nucleotides: TGTGCCAGCAGCTTGGTTCGGGACTTGTACAATGAGCAGTACTTC.

This clonotype has just a few counts. The rearrangement joins TRBV2 to TRBJ2-5; TRBD2 matches at 7 bases. The CDR3 length is 13 residues. After removal of 6 bases from V and 5 bases from J, the junction contained 6 bases not matched to a gene. Germline V gene data show CDR1 as SNHLY and CDR2 as FYNNEI. The chain's CDR3 is CASRRTSAETQYF. As DNA, the CDR3 is TGTGCCAGCAGACGTACTAGCGCGGAGACCCAGTACTTC.

The chain couples TRBV10-1 to TRBJ2-5; D unclear. The CDR3 spans 14 residues. With 2 bases removed from V and 3 bases from J, the gap between germline ends came to 10 bases. Germline assignment: CDR1 WNHNN and CDR2 SYGVQD (reference sequence). CDR3 loop: CASSEESLKETQYF. CDR3 bases: TGCGCCAGCAGTGAGGAATCACTAAAAGAGACCCAGTACTTC.

The rearrangement links TRBV6-5 to TRBJ2-7; the match to TRBD1 covers 8 bases. With the DNA end fitting TRBJ2-5 better, the J assignment may be wrong. The germline gives CDR1 MNHEY, CDR2 SVGAGI. The CDR3 runs to 15 residues. The CDR3 coding sequence is TGTGCCAGCCGACCCGACAGGGGAGTCTTAGGGACCCAGTACTTC. Its translation: CASRPDRGVLGTQYF.

V usage is TRBV18 and J usage is TRBJ2-5; D perhaps matches TRBD2 (5 bases). Germline CDR1 reads KGHSH; CDR2 reads LQKENI. Trimming cost V 2 bases and J 5 bases, with 21 bases left between them. The CDR3 is 17 residues long. For the CDR3, the DNA is TGTGCCAGCTCACCAATTCCAGCGGCCTCGAGCAGGGAGACCCAGTACTTC. Residues: CASSPIPAASSRETQYF.

The V and J genes are TRBV5-1 and TRBJ2-5; the D gene could be TRBD1 or TRBD2 (6 bases each). The V and J ends lost 7 bases and 2 bases respectively, with 18 bases between them. The CDR3 has 15 residues. Looked up from germline, CDR1 is SGHRS and CDR2 is YFSETQ. The CDR3 DNA is TGCGCCAGCCGTATTTTACAGGGAGGTCAAGAGACCCAGTACTTC. Protein product: CASRILQGGQETQYF.

V and J are TRBV9 and TRBJ2-3, with D perhaps TRBD2 (5 bases). V was pared by 4 bases and J by 1 base, with 19 bases between. This CDR3 region has 17 residues. Germline values: CDR1 SGDLS, CDR2 YYNGEE. The CDR3 here is CASSFPQLGLRTDTQYF. DNA of the CDR3: TGTGCCAGCAGCTTCCCACAATTAGGACTCCGCACAGATACGCAGTATTTT.